The sequence of this T cell receptor (beta chain) was determined in a study of T cell clones after liver transplantation. Whole-study context: TCRbeta sequencing after a pre-transplant mixed lymphocyte reaction identified graft-donor-reactive clones, later tracked in post-transplant blood.

The V gene's germline CDR1 is WNHNN and CDR2 SYGVQD (reference sequence). The CDR3 extends over 14 amino acids. V lost 2 bases, J lost 4 bases, and 1 base stayed unmatched. The repertoire was sequenced with immunoSEQ multiplex PCR; TCRdb's copy has only in-frame clones and lacks some. The profile shows tens of thousands of clones, roughly nine tenths of them singletons. The sample in question was CD8+ T cells from blood, obtained 12 months after liver transplant. The V call is TRBV10-1, the J call TRBJ2-7, with 11 bases identical to TRBD2. The sequence derives from a human patient who received a liver transplant. Some T cells may originate from the graft donor. The CDR3 DNA reads TGCGCCAGCAGTGAGGGACTAGCGGGTTACGAGCAGTACTTC. It yields the protein CASSEGLAGYEQYF.